This paragraph reports one T cell receptor (beta chain). Only in-frame clones appear in the TCRdb table, and some are missing; sequencing was by immunoSEQ multiplex PCR. The sample has tens of thousands of clones, just under 85% seen once; the top ten hold approximately 14%. Time point defined: after dendritic cell vaccination, including at tumor progression/relapse. The entry originates in a study of glioma-infiltrating T cells after dendritic cell vaccination. In germline, CDR1 is MNHNS, CDR2 SASEGT. The V gene lost 1 base and the J gene lost 4 bases, with 19 bases spanning the gap. The CDR3 length is 17 residues.

The origin of this receptor is a human donor with glioblastoma. The starting material was blood, obtained after dendritic cell vaccination. The chain couples TRBV6-1 to TRBJ1-1, with D possibly TRBD1 on 5 matching bases. The CDR3 spells CASSEDGGDGRVTEAFF. CDR3 coding DNA: TGTGCCAGCAGTGAAGATGGAGGGGATGGCAGGGTCACTGAAGCTTTCTTT.